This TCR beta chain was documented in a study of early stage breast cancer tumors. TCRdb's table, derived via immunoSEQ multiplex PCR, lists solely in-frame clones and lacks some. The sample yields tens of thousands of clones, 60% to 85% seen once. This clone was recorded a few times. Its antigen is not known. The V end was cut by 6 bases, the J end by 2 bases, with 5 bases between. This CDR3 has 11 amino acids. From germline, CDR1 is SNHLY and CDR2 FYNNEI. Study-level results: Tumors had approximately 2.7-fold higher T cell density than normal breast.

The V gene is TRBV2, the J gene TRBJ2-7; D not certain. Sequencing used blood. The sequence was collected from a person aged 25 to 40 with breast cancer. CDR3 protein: CASRLTYEQYF. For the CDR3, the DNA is TGTGCCAGCAGACTCACCTACGAGCAGTACTTC.